This T cell receptor (beta chain) was profiled in a study of cytomegalovirus exposure and HLA in healthy donors. Findings of the study overall: Earlier analysis yielded a pattern in which most TCR beta V segments were productive about 87% or about 30% of the time. In a later analysis, common viral pathogens appeared linked to several of the most significant clusters. TCR sequences were mostly rare, though some public TCRs occurred in many donors.

13 Jbeta primers and 60 Vbeta primers were used for the PCR. Generated by immunoSEQ multiplex PCR, the TCRdb table keeps only in-frame clones and is missing some. The sample yields under 130,000 clones, under 80% seen once. This clone was found a few times. As yet, its antigen is unknown. The CDR3 loop spans 15 amino acids. Losses at the gene ends were 4 bases for V and 5 bases for J; bases not matched to a gene: 8. Germline values: CDR1 SGHTA, CDR2 FQGNSA. The sequence came from a woman between 18 and 29 years old in good health and CMV-seropositive. Sequencing was carried out using PBMCs. The chain joins TRBV7-2 to TRBJ1-5, with 7 bases identical to TRBD1. The CDR3 here is CASSSRTGTDQPQHF. In DNA, the CDR3 is TGTGCCAGCAGCTCCAGGACAGGAACCGATCAGCCCCAGCATTTT.